Sequencing of this TCR beta chain was carried out in a study of blood T cell repertoires in COVID-19 (dated by TCRdb to about 2020). About the full investigation: Samples from collaborators originated in the United States, Italy and Spain and spanned both the acute and convalescent phases of COVID-19. The prospective study material was composed of cDNA or gDNA derived from T cells, B-cell-depleted T cells, or PBMCs. Deeply sampled blood TCRbeta repertoires from subjects exposed to, actively infected with, or recovered from COVID-19 were included in the dataset. A freely available public database, intended as a resource for researchers studying the immune response to SARS-CoV-2, is where the repertoires were released. The samples were drawn from the first 160 participants of the ongoing ImmuneRACE study and from 950 to 1,500 subjects provided by 6 global collaborators. The sample metadata nearly always contained a de-identified subject ID, COVID-19 status, age in years and sex. Where available, HLA class I and class II types were taken from metadata supplied by the sample provider and were not determined by assay-based typing. Overall results and qualifications from the work: How much clinical and demographic metadata was included differed by source and by participant, and the metadata was provided uncurated.

This clone turned up a few times. Its recognized antigen is unknown. No much larger clonotype is one base removed from it; base qualities were not supplied. The collaborating institutions used their own protocols to collect whole blood in K2EDTA tubes. For TCRbeta analysis, collaborators shipped samples in one of three forms: frozen whole blood, isolated PBMCs, or DNA extracted from either of those sample types. TCRbeta CDR3 regions were amplified from genomic DNA using the immunoSEQ Assay, a bias-controlled multiplex PCR. The authors processed their data as follows. The number of nucleated cells in each sample was estimated from the amplification of reference gene primers within the assay. To quantify the absolute abundance of each unique TCRbeta CDR3 rearrangement, sequence reads were collapsed and filtered. Productive Simpson clonality was computed per sample as the square root of Simpson's diversity index over productive rearrangements. Drawn from immuneACCESS, this table holds only the in-frame rearrangements with V and J called that TCRdb kept. Clones are partly lost; checked studies trace under half to an unresolved V gene and leave the rest unexplained. That table is the source of V, J and clone size, and D and trimming were worked out from the DNA. This sample holds roughly 110,000 clones; almost 85% were observed only once. The top ten constitute roughly 4.4% of the sample.

V sheds 1 base and J sheds 7 bases, leaving 11 bases between their ends. The CDR3 holds 14 amino acids from the cysteine to the phenylalanine. Only CDR3 DNA is held: 42 bases, read in frame from base 1. CDR1 and CDR2 are drawn from the germline V gene: MDHEN, SYDVKM. The origin of this receptor is a human donor in a cohort sampled during active COVID-19. The chain uses TRBV28 and TRBJ2-1; the D region possibly corresponds to TRBD2 (7 bases align). The sample taken for sequencing was peripheral blood. The bases are TGTGCCAGCAGTTTATCGGGGGGCTCTAATGAGCAGTTCTTC. This sequence encodes CASSLSGGSNEQFF.